This T cell receptor (beta chain) was captured by sequencing in a study of shared clonotypes between healthy human individuals. As for the study in general: CD4 naive and memory got three plates each, CD8 naive two, CD8 memory one.

Per germline, CDR1 SGHVS and CDR2 FNYEAQ. V gave up 6 bases and J gave up 3 bases; unmatched junction bases: 7. This CDR3 comprises 14 residues. General study findings and limits: The study found lower generation probabilities in non-shared clonotypes than in those shared by all four donors. Although depth was large, rarefaction showed that sequencing of the sorted subsets was incomplete.

Worth noting for this clone: As yet, its antigen is unknown.

How the authors handled the data: ImmunoSEQ sequences covered only the junction and lacked quality scores; filtering therefore differed. Here immunoSEQ multiplex PCR was the method, and the copy in TCRdb shows in-frame clones only, minus some. V and J calls plus clone size are reproduced from that table; the DNA served to infer D and trimming. The data contain some 2,000,000 clones, approximately 95% of them seen just once; the ten biggest clones take up approximately 0.13%. This TCR was sampled from a man between 18 and 35 years old in good health. The sequencing input was naive CD4+ T cells sorted from blood. Subset defined: CD45RA+ positively selected. This chain connects TRBV7-6 to TRBJ1-1; 7 bases agree with TRBD1. The CDR3 sequence is CASSWRGRDTEAFF. As DNA, the CDR3 is TGTGCCAGCAGTTGGAGGGGGCGGGACACTGAAGCTTTCTTT. Full variable domain (rest looked up from reference TRBV7-6 and TRBJ1-1): GAGVSQSPRYKVTKRGQDVALRCDPISGHVSLYWYRQALGQGPEFLTYFNYEAQQDKSGLPNDRFSAERPEGSISTLTIQRTEQRDSAMYRCASSWRGRDTEAFFGQGTRLTVV.